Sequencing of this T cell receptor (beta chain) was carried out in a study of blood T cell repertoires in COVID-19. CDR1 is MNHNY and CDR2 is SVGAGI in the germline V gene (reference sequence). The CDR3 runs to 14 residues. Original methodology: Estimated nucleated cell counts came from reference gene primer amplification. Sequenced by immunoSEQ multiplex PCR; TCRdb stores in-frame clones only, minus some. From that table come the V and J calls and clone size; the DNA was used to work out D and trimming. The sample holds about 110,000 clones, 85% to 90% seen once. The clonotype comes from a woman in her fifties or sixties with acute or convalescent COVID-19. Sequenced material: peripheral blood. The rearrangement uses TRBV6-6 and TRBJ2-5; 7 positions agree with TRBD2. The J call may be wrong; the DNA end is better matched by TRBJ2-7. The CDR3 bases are TGTGCCAGCAGTTCCCGCGGTAGCGGGTCCGAGCAGTACTTC. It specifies CASSSRGSGSEQYF.